This T cell receptor (beta chain) appears in the sequencing data of a study of T cell responses to AZD1222 COVID-19 vaccine. Turning to this clone: Its antigen is unknown. This CDR3 is also generated by other DNA sequences in the sample.

Assay used: immunoSEQ multiplex PCR; TCRdb lists only in-frame clones, some missing. The sample lists approximately 190,000 clones, almost 95% occurring once. The CDR3 sequence is 13 residues long. CDR1 is MRHNA, CDR2 SNTAGT, per germline. V gave up 6 bases and J gave up 2 bases; unmatched junction bases: 3. General study points: Seropositive at baseline were only a handful of AZD1222 recipients. Repertoires were sampled only after the peak T cell response.

The V gene is TRBV6-4, the J gene TRBJ1-1; TRBD1 matches 7 bases. This specimen was peripheral blood, taken on day 0 of AZD1222 vaccination. This sequence was found in an adult in good health. The CDR3 here is CASRGQLNTEAFF. The CDR3 coding sequence is TGTGCCAGCAGGGGACAGTTAAACACTGAAGCTTTCTTT.